This TCR beta chain was sequenced in a study of CD8+CD57+ T cells in acquired aplastic anemia. General study findings and limits: Patients and controls turned out to have 25 to 35 CD8+ CDR3 sequences in common.

The TCR beta profiling, which covered VDJ combination and CDR3 sequence, was carried out using genomic DNA as the template. TCRdb reprocessed the reads with MiXCR, giving one entry per CDR3 protein. The table has 450,000 to 600,000 distinct CDR3 sequences, more than 25% seen once. This CDR3 contains 16 residues. The V gene's germline CDR1 is SGHVS and CDR2 FNYEAQ. V was cut by 2 bases and J by 8 bases, with 18 bases left in between. Sequencing was done on patients that had shown CD8+CD57+ cell expansion by flow cytometry. The count of this clonotype is one. Its antigen remains unknown. Sample: sorted CD4+, CD8+, or CD8+CD57+ T cells (not recorded which) from PBMCs. The rearrangement uses TRBV7-6 and TRBJ1-4, with D hard to call. This receptor was obtained from a human donor with aplastic anemia. The CDR3 loop is CASSLSGGVGGEKLFF. Written as DNA, the CDR3 is TGTGCCAGCAGCTTATCCGGTGGGGTAGGCGGCGAAAAACTGTTTTTT.